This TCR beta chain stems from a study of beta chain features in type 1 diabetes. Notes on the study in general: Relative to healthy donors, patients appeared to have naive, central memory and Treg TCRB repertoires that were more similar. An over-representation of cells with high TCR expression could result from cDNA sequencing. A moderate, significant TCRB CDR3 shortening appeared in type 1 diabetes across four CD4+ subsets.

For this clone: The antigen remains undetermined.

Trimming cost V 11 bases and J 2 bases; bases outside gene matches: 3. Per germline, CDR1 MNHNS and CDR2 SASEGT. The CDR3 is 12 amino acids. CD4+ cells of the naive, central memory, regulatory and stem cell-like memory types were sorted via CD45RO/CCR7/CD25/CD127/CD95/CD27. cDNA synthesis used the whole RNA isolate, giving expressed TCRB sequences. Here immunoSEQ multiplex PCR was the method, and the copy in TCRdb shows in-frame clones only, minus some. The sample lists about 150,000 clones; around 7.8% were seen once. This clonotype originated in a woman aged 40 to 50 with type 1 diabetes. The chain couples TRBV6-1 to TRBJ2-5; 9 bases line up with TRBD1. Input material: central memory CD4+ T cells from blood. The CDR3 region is CACDRGQETQYF. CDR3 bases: TGTGCCTGCGACAGGGGGCAAGAGACCCAGTACTTC.